The sequence of this T cell receptor beta chain was determined in a study of CD8 T cells in ankylosing spondylitis. Study-wide findings and caveats: A motif in TCR beta, a set of several highly homologous variants, appeared characteristic of ankylosing spondylitis blood. The study looked at matched synovial fluid samples from ankylosing spondylitis patients. Disease-linked clones were reported to be significantly enriched there. The authors found the disease-linked clones to be CD8+ and relatively rare in peripheral blood.

This clonotype was found a few times. Its antigen is unidentified. The authors made TCR beta libraries by quantitative 5'-RACE with molecular barcodes. In TCRdb, the 5' RACE reads were re-called with MiXCR into one record per CDR3 protein. The sample carries around 770,000 distinct CDR3 sequences, approximately 12% recorded once. The CDR3 consists of 12 residues. Trimming shortened V by 2 bases and J by 5 bases, and 6 bases separated the two germline ends. CDR1 is LGHDT, CDR2 YNNKEL, per germline (reference sequence). This chain connects TRBV3-1 to TRBJ2-5; D unclear. The TCR was taken from a male donor with ankylosing spondylitis. Source material: blood, either unsorted or a sorted T cell fraction (not recorded which). In DNA form, the CDR3 reads TGTGCCAGCAGCCAACAAAGCGAGACCCAGTACTTC. Translated, it gives CASSQQSETQYF.